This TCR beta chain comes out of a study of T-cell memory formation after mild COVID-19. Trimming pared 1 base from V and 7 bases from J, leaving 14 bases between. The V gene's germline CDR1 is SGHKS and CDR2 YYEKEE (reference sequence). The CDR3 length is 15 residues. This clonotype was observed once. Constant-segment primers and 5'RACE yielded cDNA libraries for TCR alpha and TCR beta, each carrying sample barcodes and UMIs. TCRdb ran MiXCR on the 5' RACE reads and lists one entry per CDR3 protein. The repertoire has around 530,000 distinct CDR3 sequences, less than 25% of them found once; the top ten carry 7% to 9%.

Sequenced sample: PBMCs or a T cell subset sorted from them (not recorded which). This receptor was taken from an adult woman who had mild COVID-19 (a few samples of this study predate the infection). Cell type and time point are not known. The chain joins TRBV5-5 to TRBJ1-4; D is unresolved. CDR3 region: CASSLLLRPAEKLFF. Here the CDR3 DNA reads TGTGCCAGCAGCTTGCTCCTCAGGCCCGCTGAAAAACTGTTTTTT. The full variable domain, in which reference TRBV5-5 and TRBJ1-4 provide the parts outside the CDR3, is DAGVTQSPTHLIKTRGQQVTLRCSPISGHKSVSWYQQVLGQGPQFIFQYYEKEERGRGNFPDRFSARQFPNYSSELNVNALLLGDSALYLCASSLLLRPAEKLFFGSGTQLSVL.